This TCR beta chain was obtained from a study of T cell repertoires in cytomegalovirus infection. Study findings and constraints: HLA-C-restricted CMV-specific TCR beta clonotypes prevailed in the ex vivo response.

This clonotype was seen a handful of times. Antigen specificity is unknown. TCRdb re-analysed the reads in MiXCR, keeping a single row per CDR3 protein. The table includes 510,000 or so distinct CDR3 sequences, around 27% detected once. CDR3 size: 15 residues. Trimming stripped 6 bases from V and 3 bases from J, with 12 bases between. CDR1 is MDHEN, CDR2 SYDVKM, per germline. This chain joins TRBV28 and TRBJ2-6; tentatively, D is TRBD2 (7 bases). Sequences were obtained from PBMCs. The sequence was obtained from a human donor in good health (CMV status not recorded). Some clones in this sample may be carry-over from other donors' samples. CDR3 region: CASSKGGGGANVLTF. CDR3 nucleotide sequence: TGTGCCAGCAGCAAAGGGGGGGGTGGGGCCAACGTCCTGACTTTC.